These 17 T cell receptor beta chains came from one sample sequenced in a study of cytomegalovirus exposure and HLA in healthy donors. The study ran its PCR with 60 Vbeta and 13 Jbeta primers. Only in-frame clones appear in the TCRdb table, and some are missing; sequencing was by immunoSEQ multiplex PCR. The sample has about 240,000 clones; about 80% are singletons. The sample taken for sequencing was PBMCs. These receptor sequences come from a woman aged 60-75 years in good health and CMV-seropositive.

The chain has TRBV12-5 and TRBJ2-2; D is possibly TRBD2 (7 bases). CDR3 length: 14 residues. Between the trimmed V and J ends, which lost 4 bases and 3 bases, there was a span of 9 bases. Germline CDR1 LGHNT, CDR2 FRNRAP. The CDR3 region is CASGSGGYTGELFF. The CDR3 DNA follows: TGTGCTAGTGGTTCGGGGGGCTACACCGGGGAGCTGTTTTTT.

The CDR3 DNA reads as TGCGCCAGCAGCACCGGACAGGGGGCTATCAATGAGCAGTTCTTC. Protein product: CASSTGQGAINEQFF. The chain is built from TRBV5-1 and TRBJ2-1; 11 bases match TRBD1. Germline V gene sequence: CDR1 SGHRS, CDR2 YFSETQ. The CDR3 contains 15 residues. V lost 4 bases, J lost 6 bases, and 6 bases stayed unmatched.

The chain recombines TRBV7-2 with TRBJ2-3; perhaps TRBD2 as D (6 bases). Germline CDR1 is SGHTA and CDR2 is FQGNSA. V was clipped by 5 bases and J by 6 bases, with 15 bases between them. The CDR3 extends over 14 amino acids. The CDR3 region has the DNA TGTGCCAGCAGCGGGGGGACCACCTTGGATACGCAGTATTTT. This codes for CASSGGTTLDTQYF.

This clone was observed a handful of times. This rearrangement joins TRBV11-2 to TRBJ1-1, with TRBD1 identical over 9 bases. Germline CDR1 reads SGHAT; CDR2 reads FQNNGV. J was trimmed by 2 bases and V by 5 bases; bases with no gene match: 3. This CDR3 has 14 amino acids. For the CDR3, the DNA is TGTGCCAGCAGCGGGGGACAGGGTAACACTGAAGCTTTCTTT. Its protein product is CASSGGQGNTEAFF. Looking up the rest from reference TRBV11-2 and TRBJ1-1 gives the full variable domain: EAGVAQSPRYKIIEKRQSVAFWCNPISGHATLYWYQQILGQGPKLLIQFQNNGVVDDSQLPKDRFSAERLKGVDSTLKIQPAKLEDSAVYLCASSGGQGNTEAFFGQGTRLTVV.

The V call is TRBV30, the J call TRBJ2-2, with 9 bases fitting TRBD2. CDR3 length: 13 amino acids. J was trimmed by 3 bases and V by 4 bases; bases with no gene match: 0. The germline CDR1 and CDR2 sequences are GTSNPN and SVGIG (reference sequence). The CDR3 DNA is TGTGCCTGGACTAGCGGGGACACCGGGGAGCTGTTTTTT. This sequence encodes CAWTSGDTGELFF.

The CDR3 DNA is TGTGCCAGTAGTAACAGGGTTATGGATACGCAGTATTTT. This encodes CASSNRVMDTQYF. The rearrangement uses TRBV19 and TRBJ2-3; D perhaps matches TRBD1 (6 bases). Trimming cost V 4 bases and J 6 bases, with 11 bases left between them. The germline V gene encodes CDR1 LNHDA and CDR2 SQIVND (reference sequence). This CDR3 contains 13 residues.

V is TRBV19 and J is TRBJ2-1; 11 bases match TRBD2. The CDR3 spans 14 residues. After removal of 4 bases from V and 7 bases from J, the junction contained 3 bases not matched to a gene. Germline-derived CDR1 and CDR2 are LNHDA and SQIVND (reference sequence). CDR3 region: CASSTSGRRNEQFF. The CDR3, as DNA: TGTGCCAGTAGTACTAGCGGGAGGAGGAATGAGCAGTTCTTC.

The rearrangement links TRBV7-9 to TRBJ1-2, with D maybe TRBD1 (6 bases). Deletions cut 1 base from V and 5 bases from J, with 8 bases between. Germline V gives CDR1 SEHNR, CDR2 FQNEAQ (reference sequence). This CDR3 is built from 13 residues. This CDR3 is CASSLDTGYGYTF. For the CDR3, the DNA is TGTGCCAGCAGCTTAGATACAGGGTATGGCTACACCTTC.

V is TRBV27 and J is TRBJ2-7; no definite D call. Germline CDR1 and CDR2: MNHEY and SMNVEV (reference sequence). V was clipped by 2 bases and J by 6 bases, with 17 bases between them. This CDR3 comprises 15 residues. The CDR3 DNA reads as TGTGCCAGCAGTTTAACTACCGGTCCCTCGTCCGAGCAGTACTTC. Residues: CASSLTTGPSSEQYF.

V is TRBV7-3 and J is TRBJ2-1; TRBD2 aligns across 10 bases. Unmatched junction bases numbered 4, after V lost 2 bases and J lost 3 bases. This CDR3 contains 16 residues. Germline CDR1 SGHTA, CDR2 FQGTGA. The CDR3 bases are TGTGCCAGCAGCTTAGGAACTAGCGGGAACTACAATGAGCAGTTCTTC. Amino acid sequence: CASSLGTSGNYNEQFF.

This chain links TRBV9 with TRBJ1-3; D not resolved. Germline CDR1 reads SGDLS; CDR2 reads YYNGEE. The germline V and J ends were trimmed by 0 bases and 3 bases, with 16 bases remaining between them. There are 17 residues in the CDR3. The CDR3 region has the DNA TGTGCCAGCAGCGTAGCGGTTGGAGTTGGATTTGGAAACACCATATATTTT. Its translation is CASSVAVGVGFGNTIYF.

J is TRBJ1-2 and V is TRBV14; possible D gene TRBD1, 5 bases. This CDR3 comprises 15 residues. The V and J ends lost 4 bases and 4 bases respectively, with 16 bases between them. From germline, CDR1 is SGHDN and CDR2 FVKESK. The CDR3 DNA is TGTGCCAGCAGCCCTCGACAGTCCTTAGTCTATGGCTACACCTTC. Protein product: CASSPRQSLVYGYTF.

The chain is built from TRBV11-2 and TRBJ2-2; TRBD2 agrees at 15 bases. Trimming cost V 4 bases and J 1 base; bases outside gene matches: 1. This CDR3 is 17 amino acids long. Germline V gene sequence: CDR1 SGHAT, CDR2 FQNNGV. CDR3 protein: CASSWGLAGGNTGELFF. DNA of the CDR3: TGTGCCAGCAGCTGGGGACTAGCGGGAGGGAACACCGGGGAGCTGTTTTTT.

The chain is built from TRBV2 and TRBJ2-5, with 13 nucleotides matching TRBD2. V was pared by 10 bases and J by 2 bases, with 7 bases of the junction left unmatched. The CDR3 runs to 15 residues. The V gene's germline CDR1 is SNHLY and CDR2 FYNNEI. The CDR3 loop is CATQGLAGPQETQYF. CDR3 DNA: TGTGCCACCCAGGGACTAGCGGGACCTCAAGAGACCCAGTACTTC.

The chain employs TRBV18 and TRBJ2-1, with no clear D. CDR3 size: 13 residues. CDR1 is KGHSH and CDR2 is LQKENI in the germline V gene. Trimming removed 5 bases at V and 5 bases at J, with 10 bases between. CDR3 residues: CASSDQLNNEQFF. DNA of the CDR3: TGTGCCAGCTCAGATCAACTAAACAATGAGCAGTTCTTC.

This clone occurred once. CDR3 amino acids: CASSQVGRGNEQYF. In DNA, the CDR3 is TGCGCCAGCAGCCAAGTGGGGAGAGGAAACGAGCAGTACTTC. This chain connects TRBV4-1 to TRBJ2-5; a possible D gene is TRBD2 (5 bases). Judging by the DNA end, TRBJ2-7 fits better; the J call may be wrong. This CDR3 region has 14 residues. Per germline, CDR1 MGHRA and CDR2 YSYEKL.

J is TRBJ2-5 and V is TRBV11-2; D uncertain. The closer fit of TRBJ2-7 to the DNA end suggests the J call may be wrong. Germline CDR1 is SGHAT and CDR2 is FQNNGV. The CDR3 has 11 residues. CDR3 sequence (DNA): TGTGCCAGCACCCTGTTATACGAGCAGTACTTC. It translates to CASTLLYEQYF.